A single sample is the source of the 4 T cell receptor beta chains below, sequenced in a study of lymphopenia after photon versus proton radiotherapy. Data came from immunoSEQ multiplex PCR; TCRdb stores just in-frame clones and leaves some out. The repertoire holds tens of thousands of clones, around nine tenths seen once, with roughly 50% in the top ten. The specimen comprised peripheral blood, sampled from a patient treated with proton-based radiotherapy. The receptors were gathered from a woman aged 55-70 years with cholangiocarcinoma. Some clones in this sample may be carry-over from other donors' samples.

V and J are TRBV5-1 and TRBJ1-5; D not certain. The germline V gene has CDR1 SGHRS and CDR2 YFSETQ. The ends were cut back, 7 bases at V and 1 base at J, with 9 bases in the middle. CDR3 length equals 13 residues. The CDR3 DNA reads as TGCGCCAGCGCGGGAGACAGCAATCAGCCCCAGCATTTT. Protein product: CASAGDSNQPQHF. Based on the CDR3 plus reference TRBV5-1 and TRBJ1-5, the full variable domain is KAGVTQTPRYLIKTRGQQVTLSCSPISGHRSVSWYQQTPGQGLQFLFEYFSETQRNKGNFPGRFSGRQFSNSRSEMNVSTLELGDSALYLCASAGDSNQPQHFGDGTRLSIL.

V and J are TRBV14 and TRBJ2-7; 8 nucleotides match TRBD2. The CDR3 runs to 16 residues. CDR1 and CDR2 (germline): SGHDN, FVKESK. With V trimmed by 0 bases and J by 2 bases, 6 bases remained unmatched. The CDR3 here is CASSQDVLADPYEQYF. DNA of the CDR3: TGTGCCAGCAGCCAAGACGTACTAGCGGACCCCTACGAGCAGTACTTC.

The chain carries TRBV11-2 and TRBJ1-3; D might be TRBD1 (5 bases). This CDR3 is 15 amino acids long. Deletions cut 1 base from V and 2 bases from J, with 9 bases between. CDR1 is SGHAT and CDR2 is FQNNGV in the germline V gene. The CDR3 bases are TGTGCCAGCAGCTTAGCAGGGAGCACTGGAAACACCATATATTTT. Translated: CASSLAGSTGNTIYF.

The chain combines TRBV19 with TRBJ1-1; D ambiguous. The CDR3 contains 12 residues. Between the trimmed V and J ends, which lost 7 bases and 2 bases, there was a span of 8 bases. The germline gives CDR1 LNHDA, CDR2 SQIVND (reference sequence). The chain's CDR3 is CASMLGNTEAFF. DNA of the CDR3: TGTGCCAGTATGCTGGGCAACACTGAAGCTTTCTTT.